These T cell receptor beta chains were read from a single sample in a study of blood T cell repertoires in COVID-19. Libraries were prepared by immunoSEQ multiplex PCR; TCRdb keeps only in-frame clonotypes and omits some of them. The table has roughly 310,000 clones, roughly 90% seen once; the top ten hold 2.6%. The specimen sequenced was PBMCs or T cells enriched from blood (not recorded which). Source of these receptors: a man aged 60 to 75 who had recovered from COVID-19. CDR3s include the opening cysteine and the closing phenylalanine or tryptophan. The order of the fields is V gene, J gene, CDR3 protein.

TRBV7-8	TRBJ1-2	CASSRDRGPYGYTF
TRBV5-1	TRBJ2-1	CASSYGVGRGMGNEQFF
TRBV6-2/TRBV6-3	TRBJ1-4	CASSDYRASLIF
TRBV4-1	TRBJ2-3	CASSLGPGQGSTDTQYF
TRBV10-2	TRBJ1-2	CASSRDSYGYTF
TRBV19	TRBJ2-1	CASSVLAGGSYYNEQFF
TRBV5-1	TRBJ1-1	CASSFGTGTEAFF
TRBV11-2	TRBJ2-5	CASSLVAGGSETQYF
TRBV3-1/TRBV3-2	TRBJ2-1	CASISSTGGHSRNEQFF
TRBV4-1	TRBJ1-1	CASSPPVAGGAAFF
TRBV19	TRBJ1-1	CASTWDIEVTEAFF
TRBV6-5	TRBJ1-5	CASSNTGANNQPQHF
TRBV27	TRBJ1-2	CASSFSGGNGYTF
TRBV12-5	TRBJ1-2	CASGLGGPNYGYTF
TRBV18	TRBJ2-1	CASSPGGWLWFF
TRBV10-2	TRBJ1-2	CASSITANYGYTF
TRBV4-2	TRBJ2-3	CASSQSGGAGVLDTQYF
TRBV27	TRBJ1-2	CASSLISGNGYTF
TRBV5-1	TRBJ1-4	CASSLWGGGEKLFF
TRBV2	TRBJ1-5	CASTRTGGSNQPQHF